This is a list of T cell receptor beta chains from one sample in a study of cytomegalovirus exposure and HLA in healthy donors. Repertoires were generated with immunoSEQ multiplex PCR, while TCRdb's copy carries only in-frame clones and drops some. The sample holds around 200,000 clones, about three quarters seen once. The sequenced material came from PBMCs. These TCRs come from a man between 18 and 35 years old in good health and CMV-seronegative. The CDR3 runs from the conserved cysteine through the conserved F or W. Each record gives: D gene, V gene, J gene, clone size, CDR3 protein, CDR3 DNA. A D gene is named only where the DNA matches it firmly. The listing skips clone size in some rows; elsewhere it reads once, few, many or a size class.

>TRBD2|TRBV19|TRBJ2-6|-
CASSVTSGGNSGANVLTF
TGTGCCAGTAGTGTGACTAGCGGGGGGAACTCTGGGGCCAACGTCCTGACTTTC
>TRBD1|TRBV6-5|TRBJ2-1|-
CASSYSGTGNEQFF
TGTGCCAGCAGTTACTCGGGGACAGGGAATGAGCAGTTCTTC
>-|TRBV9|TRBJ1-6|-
CASSEGPGSNSPLHF
TGTGCCAGCAGCGAAGGTCCGGGGAGTAATTCACCCCTCCACTTT
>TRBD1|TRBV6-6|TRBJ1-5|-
CASSYSAGGGNQPQHF
TGTGCCAGCAGTTACTCTGCAGGGGGCGGCAATCAGCCCCAGCATTTT
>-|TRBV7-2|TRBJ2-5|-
CASSLDSTQETQYF
TGTGCCAGCAGCTTAGACAGCACCCAAGAGACCCAGTACTTC
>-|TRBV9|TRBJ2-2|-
CASSVSSGTINTGELFF
TGTGCCAGCAGCGTATCGTCCGGGACAATTAACACCGGGGAGCTGTTTTTT
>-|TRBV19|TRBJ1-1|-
CASSIDSPVNTEAFF
TGTGCCAGTAGTATAGATTCGCCGGTGAACACTGAAGCTTTCTTT
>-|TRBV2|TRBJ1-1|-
CATRTENTEAFF
TGTGCCACTAGGACAGAGAACACTGAAGCTTTCTTT
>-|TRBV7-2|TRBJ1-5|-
CASSRTGDQPQHF
TGTGCCAGCAGCCGAACCGGGGATCAGCCCCAGCATTTT
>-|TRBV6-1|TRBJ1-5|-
CASSPRGFQPQHF
TGTGCCAGCAGTCCAAGGGGTTTTCAGCCCCAGCATTTT
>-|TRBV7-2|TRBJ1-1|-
CASSLGAVPEAFF
TGTGCCAGCAGCTTAGGGGCAGTCCCTGAAGCTTTCTTT
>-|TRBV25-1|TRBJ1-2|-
CASSGPSPPGSYGYTF
TGTGCCAGCAGTGGTCCCTCCCCCCCAGGGTCCTATGGCTACACCTTC
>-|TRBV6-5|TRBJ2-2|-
CASSPQGFSGELFF
TGTGCCAGCAGCCCTCAGGGATTTTCCGGGGAGCTGTTTTTT
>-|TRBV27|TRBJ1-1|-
CASSWGGANTEAFF
TGTGCCAGCAGCTGGGGGGGGGCGAACACTGAAGCTTTCTTT
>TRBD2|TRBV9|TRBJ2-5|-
CASSVAFSGGAETQYF
TGTGCCAGCAGCGTAGCCTTTAGCGGGGGGGCAGAGACCCAGTACTTC
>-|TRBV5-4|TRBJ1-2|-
CASSLDAGAGYGYTF
TGTGCCAGCAGCTTGGACGCAGGGGCGGGCTATGGCTACACCTTC
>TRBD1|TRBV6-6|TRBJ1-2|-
CASSAPGQLNYGYTF
TGTGCCAGCAGTGCACCGGGACAGCTTAACTATGGCTACACCTTC
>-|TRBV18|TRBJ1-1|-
CASSPVNGNTEAFF
TGTGCCAGCTCACCGGTGAACGGGAACACTGAAGCTTTCTTT
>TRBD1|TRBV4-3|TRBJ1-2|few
CASSQDSRGNYGYTF
TGCGCCAGCAGCCAAGATAGCAGGGGGAACTATGGCTACACCTTC
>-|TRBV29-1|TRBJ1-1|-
CSVDQGSNTEAFF
TGCAGCGTTGACCAGGGATCGAACACTGAAGCTTTCTTT
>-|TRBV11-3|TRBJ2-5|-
CASSLSRGQETQYF
TGTGCCAGCAGCTTATCCAGGGGCCAAGAGACCCAGTACTTC
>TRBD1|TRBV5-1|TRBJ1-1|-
CASSTQGADTEAFF
TGCGCCAGCAGCACACAGGGGGCAGACACTGAAGCTTTCTTT
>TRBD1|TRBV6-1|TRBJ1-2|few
CASSELDRGSGYTF
TGTGCCAGCAGTGAACTTGACAGGGGAAGTGGCTACACCTTC
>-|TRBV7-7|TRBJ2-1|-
CASSLSLADLKQFF
TGTGCTAGCAGCTTGTCGTTAGCGGATCTGAAGCAGTTCTTC
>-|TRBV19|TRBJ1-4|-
CASSIVDNPNEKLFF
TGTGCCAGTAGTATAGTGGACAACCCGAATGAAAAACTGTTTTTT
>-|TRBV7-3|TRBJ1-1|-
CASSFGGLNPTLNTEAFF
TGTGCCAGCAGCTTCGGGGGGCTCAATCCCACCCTGAACACTGAAGCTTTCTTT
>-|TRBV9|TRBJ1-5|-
CASSFTGDSNQPQHF
TGTGCCAGCAGCTTTACAGGAGATAGCAATCAGCCCCAGCATTTT
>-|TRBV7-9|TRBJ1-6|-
CASSFQGSNSPLHF
TGTGCCAGCAGCTTTCAGGGCTCAAATTCACCCCTCCACTTT
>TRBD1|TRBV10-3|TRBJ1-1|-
CAISAQQGAMTEAFF
TGTGCCATCAGTGCCCAACAGGGGGCAATGACTGAAGCTTTCTTT
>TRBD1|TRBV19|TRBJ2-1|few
CASSLGQGPNEQFF
TGTGCCAGTAGCCTCGGACAGGGGCCTAATGAGCAGTTCTTC
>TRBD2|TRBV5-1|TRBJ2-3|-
CASSFLLGTSSEDTQYF
TGCGCCAGCAGCTTCCTTTTGGGGACTAGCAGCGAGGATACGCAGTATTTT
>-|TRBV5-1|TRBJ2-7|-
CASSLETADRAIYEQYF
TGCGCCAGCAGCTTGGAGACTGCTGACAGAGCGATCTACGAGCAGTACTTC
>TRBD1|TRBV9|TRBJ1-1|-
CASSVTGTANTEAFF
TGTGCCAGCAGCGTGACCGGGACAGCGAACACTGAAGCTTTCTTT
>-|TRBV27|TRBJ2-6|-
CASSSKWLSGANVLTF
TGTGCCAGCAGCTCTAAGTGGTTGTCTGGGGCCAACGTCCTGACTTTC
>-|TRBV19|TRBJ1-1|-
CASMKRQHTEAFF
TGTGCCAGTATGAAGCGACAGCATACTGAAGCTTTCTTT
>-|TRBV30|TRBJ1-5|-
CAWSVLDSNQPQHF
TGTGCCTGGAGTGTACTCGATAGCAATCAGCCCCAGCATTTT
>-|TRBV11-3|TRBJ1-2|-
CASSTSTEVYGYTF
TGTGCCAGCAGCACATCGACAGAGGTCTATGGCTACACCTTC
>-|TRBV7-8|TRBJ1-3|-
CASSTAGDPGNTIYF
TGTGCCAGCAGCACCGCGGGGGATCCGGGAAACACCATATATTTT
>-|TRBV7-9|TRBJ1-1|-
CASSPFQGLHTEAFF
TGTGCCAGCAGCCCTTTCCAGGGATTACACACTGAAGCTTTCTTT
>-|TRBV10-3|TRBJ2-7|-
CAISESETGPYEQYF
TGTGCCATCAGTGAGTCAGAGACGGGTCCCTACGAGCAGTACTTC
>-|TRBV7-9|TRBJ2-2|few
CASSLASDTANTGELFF
TGTGCCAGCAGCTTAGCATCAGATACCGCGAACACCGGGGAGCTGTTTTTT
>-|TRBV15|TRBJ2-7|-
CATSRDHGSEQYF
TGTGCCACCAGCAGAGATCACGGGTCCGAGCAGTACTTC
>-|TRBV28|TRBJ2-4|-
CASSYGGAGNIQYF
TGTGCCAGCAGTTATGGGGGGGCGGGTAACATTCAGTACTTC
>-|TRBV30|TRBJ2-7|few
CAWSPTEGQEQYF
TGTGCCTGGAGTCCAACGGAGGGACAGGAGCAGTACTTC
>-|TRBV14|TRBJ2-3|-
CASSQDAGRTDTQYF
TGTGCCAGCAGCCAAGATGCAGGGAGGACAGATACGCAGTATTTT
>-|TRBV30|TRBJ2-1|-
CAWGLQGRDEQFF
TGTGCCTGGGGTCTCCAGGGGCGCGATGAGCAGTTCTTC
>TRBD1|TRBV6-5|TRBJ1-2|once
CASSSGQGSWGYTF
TGTGCCAGCAGTTCGGGACAGGGATCGTGGGGCTACACCTTC
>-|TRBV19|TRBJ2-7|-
CASSISLSYEQYF
TGTGCCAGTAGTATATCCCTTTCCTACGAGCAGTACTTC
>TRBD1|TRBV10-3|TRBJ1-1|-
CAISKTGDTEAFF
TGTGCCATCAGTAAAACAGGGGACACTGAAGCTTTCTTT
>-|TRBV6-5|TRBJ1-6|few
CASSTREYSPLHF
TGTGCCAGCAGTACCCGGGAATATTCACCCCTCCACTTT
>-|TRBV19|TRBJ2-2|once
CASSIPRENTGELFF
TGTGCCAGTAGTATACCCCGGGAAAACACCGGGGAGCTGTTTTTT
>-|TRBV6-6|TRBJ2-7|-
CASSFRSSYEQYF
TGTGCCAGCAGTTTTCGCAGCTCCTACGAGCAGTACTTC
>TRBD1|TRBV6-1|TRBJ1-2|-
CASPGQDYGYTF
TGTGCCAGCCCGGGACAGGACTATGGCTACACCTTC